The source of this T cell receptor beta chain is a study of T cell repertoires in cytomegalovirus infection. TCRdb re-called the reads with MiXCR, one entry per CDR3 protein. Of over 200,000 distinct CDR3 sequences listed, roughly 13% were seen once; the top ten hold 8.5% to 10%. CDR1 SGHTA and CDR2 FQGNSA come from the germline V gene. This CDR3 has 15 amino acids. V trimming: 3 bases; J trimming: 3 bases; junction bases outside the gene matches: 7. This clonotype showed up many times. The chain employs TRBV7-2 and TRBJ2-7; 8 nucleotides line up with TRBD2. The specimen sequenced was PBMCs. The TCR originated in a human donor in good health (CMV status not recorded). Some clones in this sample may be carry-over from other donors' samples. The CDR3 DNA reads as TGTGCCAGCAGCTTTTCAGCGGGAGCAGGCTACGAGCAGTACTTC. Encoded protein: CASSFSAGAGYEQYF.